These 10 T cell receptor beta chains came from one sample sequenced in a study of CD8 T cells in Susac syndrome. It was with random hexamers that about 0.45 to 1 ug RNA was reverse transcribed. TCRdb reanalysed the immunoSEQ multiplex PCR reads using MiXCR and keeps one entry per CDR3 protein. Of some 97,000 distinct CDR3 sequences in the sample, 95% were seen once. What was sequenced was CD8+ T cells from PBMCs. The source is a human donor with Susac syndrome.

The CDR3 coding sequence is TGTGCCAGCAGCCCCGTACAGGGGCCCGGGTCGAACACTGAAGCTTTCTTT. It is translated as CASSPVQGPGSNTEAFF. V and J are TRBV7-9 and TRBJ1-1; 7 bases align to TRBD1. V trimming: 5 bases; J trimming: 1 base; junction bases outside the gene matches: 13. The CDR3 loop spans 17 amino acids. Germline CDR1 SEHNR, CDR2 FQNEAQ (reference sequence). The complete variable domain, with remaining parts taken from reference TRBV7-9 and TRBJ1-1, reads DTGVSQNPRHKITKRGQNVTFRCDPISEHNRLYWYRQTLGQGPEFLTYFQNEAQLEKSRLLSDRFSAERPKGSFSTLEIQRTEQGDSAMYLCASSPVQGPGSNTEAFFGQGTRLTVV.

This clonotype was seen once. This chain uses TRBV27 with TRBJ1-2; 11 positions match TRBD1. The ends lost 6 bases at V and 8 bases at J; junction bases unmatched: 5. CDR1 and CDR2 from the germline V gene are MNHEY and SMNVEV (reference sequence). This CDR3 region has 13 residues. The CDR3: CASRRTGGEGYTF. Written as DNA, the CDR3 is TGTGCCAGCAGGAGGACAGGGGGCGAAGGCTACACCTTC.

The chain joins TRBV6-1 to TRBJ1-6; D uncertain. This CDR3 is built from 15 residues. V was cut by 5 bases and J by 8 bases, with 16 bases left in between. The germline CDR1 and CDR2 sequences are MNHNS and SASEGT. The CDR3 is CASSTRPLEYSPLHF. The DNA of the CDR3 is TGTGCCAGCAGTACCCGACCCCTGGAGTATTCACCCCTCCACTTT.

In this sample, this clonotype turned up a few times. The J gene is TRBJ2-7, the V gene TRBV12-3 or TRBV12-4; 10 positions match TRBD1. This CDR3 is built from 14 residues. With V trimmed by 3 bases and J by 4 bases, 3 bases remained unmatched. This CDR3 is CASSLGQGFYEQYF. DNA for the CDR3: TGTGCCAGCAGTTTGGGACAGGGGTTTTACGAGCAGTACTTC.

The rearrangement joins TRBV19 to TRBJ2-1; TRBD2 aligns across 7 bases. Germline V gene lookup returns CDR1 LNHDA and CDR2 SQIVND (reference sequence). V lost 5 bases to trimming and J lost 9 bases; unmatched junction nucleotides: 10. The CDR3 has 14 amino acids. This chain's CDR3 is CASSPGPGGREQFF. The CDR3 nucleotides read TGTGCCAGTAGTCCCGGGCCGGGAGGTCGTGAGCAGTTCTTC. The variable domain in full, completed from reference TRBV19 and TRBJ2-1, reads DGGITQSPKYLFRKEGQNVTLSCEQNLNHDAMYWYRQDPGQGLRLIYYSQIVNDFQKGDIAEGYSVSREKKESFPLTVTSAQKNPTAFYLCASSPGPGGREQFFGPGTRLTVL.

J is TRBJ2-7 and V is TRBV10-2; possibly TRBD1 or TRBD2 for D (5 bases each). Trimming took 6 bases from V and 7 from J, leaving 10 bases between them. The CDR3 runs 11 residues. Germline CDR1 WSHSY, CDR2 SAAADI. The CDR3 nucleotides are TGCGCCAGCAGCCCGGGGCAGGAGCAGTACTTC. Amino acid sequence: CASSPGQEQYF.

The chain is built from TRBV5-1 and TRBJ2-3, with no clear D. The V gene's germline CDR1 is SGHRS and CDR2 YFSETQ. The CDR3 covers 15 residues. The V gene lost 0 bases and the J gene lost 2 bases, with 10 bases spanning the gap. The CDR3 nucleotides read TGCGCCAGCAGCTTGGAGCTAGGCGACACAGATACGCAGTATTTT. Translating gives CASSLELGDTDTQYF. The whole variable domain, remainder taken from reference TRBV5-1 and TRBJ2-3, is KAGVTQTPRYLIKTRGQQVTLSCSPISGHRSVSWYQQTPGQGLQFLFEYFSETQRNKGNFPGRFSGRQFSNSRSEMNVSTLELGDSALYLCASSLELGDTDTQYFGPGTRLTVL.

V gene TRBV9 combines with J gene TRBJ2-2; TRBD2 matches 10 bases. The trim removed 7 bases at V and 6 bases at J, leaving 15 bases unmatched. Germline V CDR1 and CDR2: SGDLS, YYNGEE. This CDR3 spans 17 amino acids. CDR3 loop: CASSGGAGGPEAGELFF. CDR3 nucleotide sequence: TGTGCCAGCTCCGGGGGAGCGGGGGGGCCGGAAGCCGGGGAGCTGTTTTTT.

The V gene is TRBV20-1, the J gene TRBJ2-5, with 9 bases aligning to TRBD2. Germline loops: CDR1 DFQATT, CDR2 SNEGSKA (reference sequence). The trim removed 2 bases at V and 6 bases at J, leaving 4 bases unmatched. This CDR3 is built from 13 residues. This CDR3 reads CSARPSGEQTQYF. The DNA for the CDR3 is TGCAGTGCTAGACCTAGCGGGGAACAGACCCAGTACTTC.

The chain couples TRBV4-2 to TRBJ2-3; D ambiguous. The germline gives CDR1 LGHNA, CDR2 YNFKEQ. This CDR3 has 15 residues. Trimming pared 3 bases from V and 5 bases from J, leaving 15 bases between. The CDR3 loop reads CASSQTLADGDTQYF. CDR3 DNA sequence: TGTGCCAGCAGCCAGACTTTAGCAGACGGAGATACGCAGTATTTT.